The 3 T cell receptor beta chains presented below share a single source sample, sequenced in a study of PD-L1 blockade in urothelial cancer. The method was immunoSEQ multiplex PCR; TCRdb's version includes in-frame clones alone and lacks a portion of them. This sample yields some 51,000 clones, of which about 86% are seen a single time; 15% to 20% belongs to the top ten. The sample in question was PBMCs, obtained around atezolizumab (anti-PD-L1) treatment. The source of these receptors is a man aged 55 to 70 with urothelial cancer.

The chain combines TRBV2 with TRBJ2-1; TRBD1 matches at 9 bases. CDR3 length: 13 amino acids. Germline assignment: CDR1 SNHLY and CDR2 FYNNEI. V trimming: 6 bases; J trimming: 5 bases; junction bases outside the gene matches: 2. CDR3 bases: TGTGCCAGCAGGGACAGGGGAAACAATGAGCAGTTCTTC. This gives the protein CASRDRGNNEQFF.

The CDR3 spells CASSAPDSPYNSPLHF. CDR3 nucleotide sequence: TGTGCCAGCAGCGCGCCGGACAGCCCCTATAATTCACCCCTCCACTTT. The V gene is TRBV5-6, the J gene TRBJ1-6, with D tentatively TRBD1 (6 bases). Germline V gene lookup returns CDR1 SGHDT and CDR2 YYEEEE. This CDR3 is built from 16 residues. With 4 bases removed from V and 2 bases from J, the gap between germline ends came to 13 bases.

The genes are TRBV7-8 and TRBJ1-4, with 11 positions matching TRBD1. The CDR3 length is 15 residues. The trim removed 5 bases at V and 6 bases at J, leaving 5 bases unmatched. CDR1 SGHVS and CDR2 FQNEAQ come from the germline V gene. In DNA, the CDR3 is TGTGCCAGCAGCCCCGGGACAGGGGGGGATGAAAAACTGTTTTTT. Translating it yields CASSPGTGGDEKLFF.